The T cell receptor (beta chain) described here comes from a study of T cell responses to AZD1222 COVID-19 vaccine. Study conclusions and caveats: The study found vaccine-associated CD4 TCRs spanning spike, dominant at 160-218 and 743-854.

Clones were read by immunoSEQ multiplex PCR, and TCRdb kept only the in-frame ones, dropping some. The sample gives just under 100,000 clones, over 75% of which show up once; 2.5% to 3.5% is in the top ten. Turning to this clone: The target antigen is unknown.

Between the trimmed V and J ends, which lost 1 base and 1 base, there was a span of 10 bases. Germline V gene data show CDR1 as SEHNR and CDR2 as FQNEAQ (reference sequence). The length of the CDR3 is 15 residues. The chain joins TRBV7-9 to TRBJ1-2; no definite D call. This TCR was recovered from an adult in good health. Sequences were derived from peripheral blood, sampled on day 0 of AZD1222 vaccination. This CDR3 reads CASSLGVPVNYGYTF. The DNA of the CDR3 is TGTGCCAGCAGCTTAGGGGTCCCTGTTAACTATGGCTACACCTTC. The whole variable domain, remainder taken from reference TRBV7-9 and TRBJ1-2, is DTGVSQNPRHKITKRGQNVTFRCDPISEHNRLYWYRQTLGQGPEFLTYFQNEAQLEKSRLLSDRFSAERPKGSFSTLEIQRTEQGDSAMYLCASSLGVPVNYGYTFGSGTRLTVV.